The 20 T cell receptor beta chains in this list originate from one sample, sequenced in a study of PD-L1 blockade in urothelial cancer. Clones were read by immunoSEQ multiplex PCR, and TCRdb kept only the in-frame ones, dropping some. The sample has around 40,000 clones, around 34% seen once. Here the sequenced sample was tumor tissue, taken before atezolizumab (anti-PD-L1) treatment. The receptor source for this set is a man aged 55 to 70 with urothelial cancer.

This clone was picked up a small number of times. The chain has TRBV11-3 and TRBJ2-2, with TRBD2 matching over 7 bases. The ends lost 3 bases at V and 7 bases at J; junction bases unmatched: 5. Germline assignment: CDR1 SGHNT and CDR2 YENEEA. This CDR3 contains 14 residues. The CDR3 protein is CASSFRGSVGELFF. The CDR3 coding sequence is TGTGCCAGCAGCTTCCGCGGGAGCGTCGGGGAGCTGTTTTTT.

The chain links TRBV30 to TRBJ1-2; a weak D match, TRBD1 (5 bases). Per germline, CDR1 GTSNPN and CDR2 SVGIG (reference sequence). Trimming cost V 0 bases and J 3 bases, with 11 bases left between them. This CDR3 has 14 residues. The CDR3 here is CAWSVGGKDYGYTF. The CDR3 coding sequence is TGTGCCTGGAGTGTCGGGGGGAAGGACTATGGCTACACCTTC.

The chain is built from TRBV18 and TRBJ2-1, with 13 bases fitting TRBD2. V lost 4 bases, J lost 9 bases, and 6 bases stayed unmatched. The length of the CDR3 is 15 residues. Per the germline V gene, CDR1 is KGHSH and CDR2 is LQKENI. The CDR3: CASSQGLAGTGEQFF. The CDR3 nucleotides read TGTGCCAGCTCACAGGGACTAGCGGGAACCGGTGAGCAGTTCTTC.

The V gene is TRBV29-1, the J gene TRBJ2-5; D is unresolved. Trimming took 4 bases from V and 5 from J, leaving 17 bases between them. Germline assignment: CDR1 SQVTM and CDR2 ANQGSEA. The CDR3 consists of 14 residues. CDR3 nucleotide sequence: TGCAGCGTTGGGTTAAGTGCATCTGCGGAGACCCAGTACTTC. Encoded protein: CSVGLSASAETQYF.

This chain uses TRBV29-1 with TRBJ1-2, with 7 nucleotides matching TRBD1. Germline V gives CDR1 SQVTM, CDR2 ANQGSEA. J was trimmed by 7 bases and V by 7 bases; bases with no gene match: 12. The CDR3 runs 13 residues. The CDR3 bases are TGCAGCGCCGACCGGACAGGACTAACTGGCTACACCTTC. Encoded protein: CSADRTGLTGYTF.

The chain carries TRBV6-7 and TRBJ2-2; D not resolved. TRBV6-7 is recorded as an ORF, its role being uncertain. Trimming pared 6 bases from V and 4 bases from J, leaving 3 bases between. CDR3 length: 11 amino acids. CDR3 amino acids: CASRGTGELFF. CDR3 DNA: TGTGCCAGCAGGGGCACCGGGGAGCTGTTTTTT.

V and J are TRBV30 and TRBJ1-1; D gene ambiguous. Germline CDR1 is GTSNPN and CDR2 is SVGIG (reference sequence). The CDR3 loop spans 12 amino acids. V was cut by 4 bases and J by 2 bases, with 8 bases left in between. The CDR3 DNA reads TGTGCCTGGAACCCGGACAACACTGAAGCTTTCTTT. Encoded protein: CAWNPDNTEAFF.

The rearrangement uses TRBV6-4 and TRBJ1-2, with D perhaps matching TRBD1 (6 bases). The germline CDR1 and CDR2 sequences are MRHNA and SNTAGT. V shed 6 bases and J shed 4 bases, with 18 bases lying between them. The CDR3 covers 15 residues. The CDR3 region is CASSPGDFPGYGYTF. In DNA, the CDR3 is TGTGCCAGCAGCCCAGGGGACTTCCCGGGCTATGGCTACACCTTC.

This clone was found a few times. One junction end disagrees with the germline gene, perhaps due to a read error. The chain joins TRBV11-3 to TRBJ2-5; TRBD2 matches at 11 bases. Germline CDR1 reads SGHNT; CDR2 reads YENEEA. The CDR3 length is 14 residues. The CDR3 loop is CASSLGASGRIGDF. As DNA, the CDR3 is TGTGCCAGCAGCTTAGGGGCTAGCGGGAGGATCGGGGACTTC.

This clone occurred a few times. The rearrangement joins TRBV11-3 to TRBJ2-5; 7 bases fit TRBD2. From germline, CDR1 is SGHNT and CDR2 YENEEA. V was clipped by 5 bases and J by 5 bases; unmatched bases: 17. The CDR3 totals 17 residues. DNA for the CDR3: TGTGCCAGCAGCCCCCATCGGTTGGGAGGGGAGACGGAGACCCAGTACTTC. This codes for CASSPHRLGGETETQYF.

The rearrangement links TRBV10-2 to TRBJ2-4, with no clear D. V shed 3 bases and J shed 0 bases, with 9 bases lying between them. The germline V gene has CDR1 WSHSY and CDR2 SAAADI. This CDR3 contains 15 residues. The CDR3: CASSDGTLAKNIQYF. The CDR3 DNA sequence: TGCGCCAGCAGTGATGGCACTCTAGCCAAAAACATTCAGTACTTC.

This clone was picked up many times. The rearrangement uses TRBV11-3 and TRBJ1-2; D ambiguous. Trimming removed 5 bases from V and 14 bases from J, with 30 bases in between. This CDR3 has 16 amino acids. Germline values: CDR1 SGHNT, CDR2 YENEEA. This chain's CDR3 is CASSLLLETYGYNRTF. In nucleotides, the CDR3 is TGTGCCAGCAGCCTACTACTAGAAACCTATGGCTACAATAGGACCTTC.

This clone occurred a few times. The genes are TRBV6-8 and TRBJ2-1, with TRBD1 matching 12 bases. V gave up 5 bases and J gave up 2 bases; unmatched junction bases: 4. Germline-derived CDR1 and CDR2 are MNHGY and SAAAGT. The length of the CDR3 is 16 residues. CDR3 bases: TGTGCCAGCAGTCCCCGGGACAGGGGGCCCTACAATGAGCAGTTCTTC. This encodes CASSPRDRGPYNEQFF.

The CDR3 here is CASTSPGNTEAFF. CDR3 nucleotides: TGCGCCAGCACCTCCCCGGGGAACACTGAAGCTTTCTTT. The V call is TRBV10-2, the J call TRBJ1-1; D ambiguous. Germline CDR1 reads WSHSY; CDR2 reads SAAADI. The CDR3 covers 13 residues. The germline V and J ends were trimmed by 7 bases and 1 base, with 10 bases remaining between them.

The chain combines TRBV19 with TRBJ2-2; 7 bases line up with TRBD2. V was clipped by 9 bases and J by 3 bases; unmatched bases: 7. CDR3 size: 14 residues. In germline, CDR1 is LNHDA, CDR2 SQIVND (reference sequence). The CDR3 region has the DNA TGTGCCAGCTCGCGGGAGAGGTACACCGGGGAGCTGTTTTTT. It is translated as CASSRERYTGELFF.

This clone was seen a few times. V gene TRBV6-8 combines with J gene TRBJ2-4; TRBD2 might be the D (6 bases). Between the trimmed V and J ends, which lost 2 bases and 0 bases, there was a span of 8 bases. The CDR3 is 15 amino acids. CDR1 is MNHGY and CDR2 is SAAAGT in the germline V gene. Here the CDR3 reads CASSYGGLAKNIQYF. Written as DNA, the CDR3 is TGTGCCAGCAGTTACGGAGGGCTAGCCAAAAACATTCAGTACTTC.

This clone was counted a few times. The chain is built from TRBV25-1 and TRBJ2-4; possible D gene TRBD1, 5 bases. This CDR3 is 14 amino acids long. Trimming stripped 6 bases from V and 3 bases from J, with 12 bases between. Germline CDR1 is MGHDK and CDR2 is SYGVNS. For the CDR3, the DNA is TGTGCCAGCAGCGCCCAGGGTATCAAAAACATTCAGTACTTC. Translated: CASSAQGIKNIQYF.

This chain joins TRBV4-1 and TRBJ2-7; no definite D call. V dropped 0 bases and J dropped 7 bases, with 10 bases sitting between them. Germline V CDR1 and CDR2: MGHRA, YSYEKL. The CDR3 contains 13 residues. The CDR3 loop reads CASSQEGPNEQYF. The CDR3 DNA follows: TGCGCCAGCAGCCAAGAAGGGCCCAATGAGCAGTACTTC.

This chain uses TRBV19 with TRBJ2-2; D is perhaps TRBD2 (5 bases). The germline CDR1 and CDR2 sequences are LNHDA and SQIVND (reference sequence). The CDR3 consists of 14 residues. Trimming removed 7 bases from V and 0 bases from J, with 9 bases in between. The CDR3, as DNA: TGTGCCAGTACTGGACTCTCGAACACCGGGGAGCTGTTTTTT. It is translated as CASTGLSNTGELFF. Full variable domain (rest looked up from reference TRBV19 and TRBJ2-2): DGGITQSPKYLFRKEGQNVTLSCEQNLNHDAMYWYRQDPGQGLRLIYYSQIVNDFQKGDIAEGYSVSREKKESFPLTVTSAQKNPTAFYLCASTGLSNTGELFFGEGSRLTVL.

The CDR3 sequence: CASSPGTGSGQPQHF. The DNA for the CDR3 is TGTGCCAGCAGTCCCGGGACAGGGAGTGGACAGCCCCAGCATTTT. V is TRBV28 and J is TRBJ1-5, with 9 bases identical to TRBD1. CDR1 and CDR2 from the germline V gene are MDHEN and SYDVKM. The CDR3 contains 15 residues. The V gene end was trimmed by 5 bases and the J gene end by 7 bases; junction bases not matched to a gene: 9.